These 32 T cell receptor beta chains originate from one sample sequenced in a study of control samples from healthy donors and cancer patients. The data were produced by immunoSEQ multiplex PCR, yet TCRdb's version contains in-frame clones alone and is incomplete. In the table there are about 80,000 clones, roughly nine tenths of which are singletons. The sequenced sample was blood. These receptors originate from a man in his fifties or sixties in good health.

This clone occurred once. J is TRBJ1-5 and V is TRBV6-6; 9 positions agree with TRBD1. The germline gives CDR1 MNHNY, CDR2 SVGAGI (reference sequence). CDR3 length equals 16 residues. V was pared by 0 bases and J by 4 bases, with 4 bases of the junction left unmatched. The CDR3 DNA reads TGTGCCAGCAGTTACTCGGGGACAGGGAGTAATCAGCCCCAGCATTTT. Translation gives CASSYSGTGSNQPQHF.

In its sample, this clone was seen a few times. The V and J genes are TRBV28 and TRBJ1-1; TRBD1 is a possible D gene (5 bases). CDR1 is MDHEN and CDR2 is SYDVKM in the germline V gene. The CDR3 consists of 14 residues. The V end lost 7 bases, the J end lost 0 bases, and 12 bases lay between the germline ends. CDR3 residues: CASMVGGVNTEAFF. The CDR3 DNA is TGTGCCAGCATGGTGGGGGGGGTGAACACTGAAGCTTTCTTT.

The chain has TRBV3-1 (or the pseudogene TRBV3-2) and TRBJ1-1, with D unclear. V was clipped by 1 base and J by 12 bases, with 6 bases between them. The CDR3 length is 10 residues. Germline CDR1 is LGHDT and CDR2 is YNNKEL (reference sequence). CDR3 sequence: CASSQGETFF. The CDR3 region has the DNA TGTGCCAGCAGCCAAGGGGAAACTTTCTTT.

The CDR3 nucleotides read TGTGCCAGCAGCGTACCGGGACAGGGGCTGGACGAGCAGTACTTC. Translating it yields CASSVPGQGLDEQYF. The chain has TRBV6-5 and TRBJ2-7; 10 nucleotides match TRBD1. The germline CDR1 and CDR2 sequences are MNHEY and SVGAGI. The CDR3 has 15 residues. Trimming removed 6 bases from V and 5 bases from J; junction bases left unmatched: 10.

This clone was seen more than once but under ten times. The chain carries TRBV5-1 and TRBJ1-1; D remains unclear. The CDR3 has 18 residues. V was shortened by 0 bases and J by 0 bases, with 18 bases between the two germline ends. CDR1 is SGHRS and CDR2 is YFSETQ in the germline V gene. CDR3 bases: TGCGCCAGCAGCTTGGCCGGACCGCGGCGGGCCATGAACACTGAAGCTTTCTTT. Translated: CASSLAGPRRAMNTEAFF.

The chain combines TRBV9 with TRBJ2-7; D might be TRBD2 (6 bases). The CDR3 has 15 amino acids. Germline values: CDR1 SGDLS, CDR2 YYNGEE. With 3 bases removed from V and 2 bases from J, the gap between germline ends came to 15 bases. Here the CDR3 DNA reads TGTGCCAGCAGCGGACGCGACGGACTAACCTACGAGCAGTACTTC. This encodes CASSGRDGLTYEQYF.

The J gene is TRBJ2-7, the V gene TRBV6-5; maybe TRBD2 (5 bases). This CDR3 has 12 amino acids. Germline CDR1 is MNHEY and CDR2 is SVGAGI. Trimming removed 10 bases from V and 1 base from J, with 11 bases in between. DNA for the CDR3: TGTGCCACCGGGGATCCTTCCTACGAGCAGTACTTC. The encoded protein is CATGDPSYEQYF.

The V call is TRBV6-1, the J call TRBJ2-4; D unresolved. Germline V gives CDR1 MNHNS, CDR2 SASEGT. With 2 bases removed from V and 1 base from J, the gap between germline ends came to 12 bases. The CDR3 length is 16 residues. This chain's CDR3 is CASSESHNWAKNIQYF. The DNA of the CDR3 is TGTGCCAGCAGTGAATCACATAATTGGGCCAAAAACATTCAGTACTTC.

Turning to this clone: Other nucleotide sequences from this sample produce the same CDR3. This rearrangement joins TRBV24-1 to TRBJ1-5; no definite D call. The germline V gene has CDR1 KGHDR and CDR2 SFDVKD. Between the trimmed V and J ends, which lost 2 bases and 3 bases, there was a span of 1 base. The length of the CDR3 is 12 residues. This CDR3 is CATSDSNQPQHF. The CDR3 DNA reads as TGTGCCACCAGTGATTCCAATCAGCCCCAGCATTTT.

This clone was seen a few times. The J gene is TRBJ2-1, the V gene TRBV14, with 11 bases identical to TRBD2. Germline CDR1 is SGHDN and CDR2 is FVKESK. Unmatched junction bases numbered 10, after V lost 4 bases and J lost 8 bases. The CDR3 runs 16 residues. DNA of the CDR3: TGTGCCAGCAGCCCGCGACTAGCGGGGTTTAAGGATGAGCAGTTCTTC. The encoded protein is CASSPRLAGFKDEQFF.

V usage is TRBV11-2 and J usage is TRBJ2-1, with D uncertain. Germline V CDR1 and CDR2: SGHAT, FQNNGV. Between the trimmed V and J ends, which lost 3 bases and 6 bases, there was a span of 6 bases. This CDR3 region has 12 residues. CDR3 residues: CASSFDFNEQFF. CDR3 DNA: TGTGCCAGCAGCTTCGACTTCAATGAGCAGTTCTTC.

This clone showed up many times. The genes are TRBV4-1 and TRBJ1-2, with 8 bases lining up with TRBD1. V gave up 0 bases and J gave up 5 bases; unmatched junction bases: 14. CDR3 size: 18 residues. Germline loops: CDR1 MGHRA, CDR2 YSYEKL. CDR3 sequence (DNA): TGCGCCAGCAGCCAAGATGACCAGGGGACAGGCCTTTTTTATGGCTACACCTTC. Protein: CASSQDDQGTGLFYGYTF.

This chain connects TRBV4-1 to TRBJ2-7; D gene uncertain. From germline, CDR1 is MGHRA and CDR2 YSYEKL. V lost 4 bases and J 3 bases, leaving 10 bases between the germline ends. The CDR3 runs to 13 residues. The CDR3 sequence is CASSPSPGYEQYF. The CDR3 DNA is TGCGCCAGCAGCCCAAGCCCGGGCTACGAGCAGTACTTC.

V gene TRBV6-5 combines with J gene TRBJ2-7; no clear D. The CDR3 runs 12 residues. V lost 5 bases and J lost 0, with 5 bases in between. Germline V CDR1 and CDR2: MNHEY, SVGAGI. The CDR3 DNA is TGTGCCAGCAGTATAAGCTCCTACGAGCAGTACTTC. Protein: CASSISSYEQYF.

This clone was recorded only once. This chain connects TRBV4-2 to TRBJ2-3, with 14 bases identical to TRBD2. V lost 0 bases to trimming and J lost 2 bases; unmatched junction nucleotides: 16. Germline V gives CDR1 LGHNA, CDR2 YNFKEQ. The CDR3 has 22 amino acids. The CDR3 bases are TGTGCCAGCAGCCAAGATCACCCGGGACTAGCGGGGGCCATTATAACCACAGATACGCAGTATTTT. This translates into CASSQDHPGLAGAIITTDTQYF.

The chain carries TRBV5-1 and TRBJ1-6, with 9 bases that match TRBD1. This CDR3 is 18 amino acids long. V was clipped by 3 bases and J by 0 bases; unmatched bases: 7. Germline-derived CDR1 and CDR2 are SGHRS and YFSETQ. The CDR3 region is CASSWGQGGSSYNSPLHF. DNA of the CDR3: TGCGCCAGCAGCTGGGGACAGGGAGGATCCTCCTATAATTCACCCCTCCACTTT.

The CDR3 here is CAWSGGHYGYTF. DNA of the CDR3: TGTGCCTGGAGTGGGGGGCACTATGGCTACACCTTC. The chain combines TRBV30 with TRBJ1-2; perhaps TRBD1 as D (6 bases). The CDR3 is 12 amino acids. Trimming removed 1 base at V and 3 bases at J, with 6 bases between. Germline CDR1 GTSNPN, CDR2 SVGIG (reference sequence).

This chain joins TRBV5-6 and TRBJ1-3; the D is unclear. Trimming shortened V by 5 bases and J by 2 bases, and 11 bases separated the two germline ends. Germline V CDR1 and CDR2: SGHDT, YYEEEE. The length of the CDR3 is 14 residues. The CDR3 DNA reads as TGTGCCAGCAGTATGACCTTTCCTGGAAACACCATATATTTT. Its protein product is CASSMTFPGNTIYF.

The chain recombines TRBV24-1 with TRBJ1-2; a possible D gene is TRBD1 (5 bases). Germline V gene sequence: CDR1 KGHDR, CDR2 SFDVKD. The CDR3 sequence is 19 residues long. Trimming took off 5 bases at V and 7 bases at J, with 31 bases between the two ends. The CDR3 protein is CATSGQPAGTQSGRTGYTF. DNA of the CDR3: TGTGCCACCAGTGGCCAACCCGCCGGGACTCAGAGCGGGCGTACTGGCTACACCTTC.

This sequence joins TRBV6-5 and TRBJ1-1; D not resolved. The CDR3 totals 15 residues. With 7 bases removed from V and 3 bases from J, the gap between germline ends came to 18 bases. Germline loops: CDR1 MNHEY, CDR2 SVGAGI. CDR3 DNA: TGTGCCAGCACTCCCCCCGCCGGCAGAGACACTGAAGCTTTCTTT. It is translated as CASTPPAGRDTEAFF.

The chain is built from TRBV30 and TRBJ2-4, with D possibly being TRBD1 (7 bases). The germline CDR1 and CDR2 sequences are GTSNPN and SVGIG (reference sequence). The germline V and J ends were trimmed by 1 base and 0 bases, with 10 bases remaining between them. The CDR3 runs 15 residues. CDR3 residues: CAWSGQGLAKNIQYF. The CDR3 nucleotides are TGTGCCTGGAGTGGACAGGGACTAGCCAAAAACATTCAGTACTTC.

This chain connects TRBV3-1 (or the pseudogene TRBV3-2) to TRBJ1-5; 9 nucleotides line up with TRBD1. V gave up 2 bases and J gave up 1 base; unmatched junction bases: 12. Germline CDR1 and CDR2: LGHDT and YNNKEL (reference sequence). The CDR3 spans 19 residues. The CDR3 is CASSQSRGGTGISNQPQHF. The DNA for the CDR3 is TGTGCCAGCAGCCAATCCCGGGGGGGGACAGGGATAAGCAATCAGCCCCAGCATTTT.

The chain carries TRBV5-6 and TRBJ2-7; 7 bases are a match to TRBD1. CDR1 is SGHDT and CDR2 is YYEEEE in the germline V gene. With 4 bases clipped from V and 0 bases from J, the junction kept 10 bases outside the gene matches. The CDR3 runs to 16 residues. DNA for the CDR3: TGTGCCAGCAGCCGTGCCCCGGACAGGCACTCCTACGAGCAGTACTTC. Protein sequence: CASSRAPDRHSYEQYF.

V is TRBV5-4 and J is TRBJ2-1; 8 bases line up with TRBD2. CDR1 and CDR2 from the germline V gene are SGHNT and YYREEE (reference sequence). This CDR3 region has 16 residues. V lost 10 bases to trimming and J lost 2 bases; unmatched junction nucleotides: 14. The DNA of the CDR3 is TGTGCCCAGACCCGGGGGGGGGCGCTTACCTACAATGAGCAGTTCTTC. It yields the protein CAQTRGGALTYNEQFF.

The V call is TRBV13, the J call TRBJ2-3; no firm D call. Trimming shortened V by 7 bases and J by 4 bases, and 12 bases separated the two germline ends. Per the germline V gene, CDR1 is PRHDT and CDR2 is FYEKMQ (reference sequence). This CDR3 has 13 residues. Here the CDR3 DNA reads TGTGCCAGCAATTGTTGGCCCTCAGATACGCAGTATTTT. It specifies CASNCWPSDTQYF.

Only one count was recorded for this clone. The V gene is TRBV5-1, the J gene TRBJ1-6; D ambiguous. The germline V gene has CDR1 SGHRS and CDR2 YFSETQ. This CDR3 region has 12 residues. V was trimmed by 0 bases and J by 7 bases, leaving 2 bases between them. CDR3 DNA sequence: TGCGCCAGCAGCTTGGAAAATTCACCCCTCCACTTT. Its translation is CASSLENSPLHF.

This clone came up once. The chain carries TRBV12-3 or TRBV12-4 and TRBJ2-7; 8 bases map to TRBD1. V lost 6 bases, J lost 6 bases, and 4 bases stayed unmatched. The CDR3 extends over 12 amino acids. Here the CDR3 DNA reads TGTGCCAGCAGGGGGACAGGCGGCGAGCAGTACTTC. Protein: CASRGTGGEQYF.

This chain connects TRBV6-2 or TRBV6-3 to TRBJ2-1; D tentatively reads TRBD1 or TRBD2 (7 bases each). Germline loops: CDR1 MNHEY, CDR2 SVGEGT. The CDR3 has 15 amino acids. The V end was cut by 7 bases, the J end by 12 bases, with 25 bases between. In nucleotides, the CDR3 is TGTGCCAGCATCCCGACAGGTTCCAGGGGGAGGGGGCAGTTCTTC. This translates into CASIPTGSRGRGQFF.

The chain joins TRBV29-1 to TRBJ1-2; D is perhaps TRBD1 (5 bases). The CDR3 loop spans 12 amino acids. The germline V gene has CDR1 SQVTM and CDR2 ANQGSEA. V was clipped by 4 bases and J by 2 bases, with 8 bases between them. Here the CDR3 reads CSVAPGNYGYTF. For the CDR3, the DNA is TGCAGCGTTGCGCCAGGGAACTATGGCTACACCTTC.

The gene calls are TRBV5-1 and TRBJ2-3; a possible D gene is TRBD1 (5 bases). Germline values: CDR1 SGHRS, CDR2 YFSETQ. This CDR3 comprises 15 residues. The germline V and J ends were trimmed by 0 bases and 2 bases, with 10 bases remaining between them. CDR3 protein: CASSLDRSPTDTQYF. In DNA form, the CDR3 reads TGCGCCAGCAGCTTGGACAGGAGCCCCACAGATACGCAGTATTTT.

In the case of this clone: Other DNA sequences from this sample encode an identical CDR3 as well. The chain is built from TRBV18 and TRBJ2-1; 11 positions agree with TRBD2. V shed 2 bases, J shed 4 bases, and the junction held 1 base outside the gene matches. The length of the CDR3 is 15 residues. Germline V gene lookup returns CDR1 KGHSH and CDR2 LQKENI. CDR3 amino acids: CASSPGTSGYNEQFF. The CDR3 bases are TGTGCCAGCTCACCAGGGACTAGCGGTTACAATGAGCAGTTCTTC.

This chain uses TRBV19 with TRBJ1-1; 10 nucleotides match TRBD1. From germline, CDR1 is LNHDA and CDR2 SQIVND (reference sequence). The CDR3 totals 14 residues. The V gene end was trimmed by 5 bases and the J gene end by 4 bases; junction bases not matched to a gene: 4. CDR3 region: CASSDRGRITEAFF. The CDR3 DNA follows: TGTGCCAGTAGTGACAGGGGGCGCATCACTGAAGCTTTCTTT.